The present entry profiles one T cell receptor beta chain with its context. Germline V gene sequence: CDR1 LNHDA, CDR2 SQIVND (reference sequence). This CDR3 spans 13 amino acids. V shed 10 bases, J shed 10 bases, and the junction held 12 bases outside the gene matches. The data were produced by immunoSEQ multiplex PCR, yet TCRdb's version contains in-frame clones alone and is incomplete. The sample holds about 72,000 clones, approximately 84% seen once. The source of the sample is a study of OX40 agonist ivuxolimab in advanced cancers. The sequenced sample was CD4+ or CD8+ T cells sorted from blood, obtained in a trial of the OX40 agonist ivuxolimab. The chain couples TRBV19 to TRBJ1-1; 10 bases line up with TRBD1. The clonotype comes from an adult with an advanced solid tumor such as melanoma, head and neck, liver or kidney cancer. The CDR3 here is CATATGGVQGAFF. Written as DNA, the CDR3 is TGTGCCACTGCGACAGGGGGCGTTCAAGGAGCTTTCTTT.